This T cell receptor (beta chain) was sequenced in a study of T cell repertoires in cytomegalovirus infection. Study context: CMV infection and matching HLA type were both indicated by public TCR beta signatures. Overall study results and limits: Of the TCR beta families, the public ones yielded a cumulative frequency that identified carriers of CMV plus the relevant HLA. It was HLA-C-restricted CMV-specific TCR beta clonotypes that dominated the response ex vivo.

TCRdb re-analysed the reads in MiXCR, keeping a single row per CDR3 protein. The data contain hundreds of thousands of distinct CDR3 sequences, 25% to 35% of them singletons. In the case of this clonotype: The antigen is unknown.

The germline V gene encodes CDR1 SGHVS and CDR2 FNYEAQ. V shed 5 bases and J shed 7 bases, with 9 bases lying between them. The CDR3 loop spans 11 amino acids. The TCR originated in a human donor in good health (CMV status not recorded). Some clones in this sample may be carry-over from other donors' samples. This specimen was cultured PBMCs, taken from culture after CMV antigen stimulation. V is TRBV7-6 and J is TRBJ2-7; D is possibly TRBD2 (5 bases). The CDR3 DNA reads as TGTGCCAGCAGCCCAGAGGGAGAGCAGTACTTC. Its protein product is CASSPEGEQYF. Together with reference TRBV7-6 and TRBJ2-7, the CDR3 gives the full variable domain: GAGVSQSPRYKVTKRGQDVALRCDPISGHVSLYWYRQALGQGPEFLTYFNYEAQQDKSGLPNDRFSAERPEGSISTLTIQRTEQRDSAMYRCASSPEGEQYFGPGTRLTVT.